These T cell receptor beta chains were read from a single sample in a study of shared clonotypes between healthy human individuals. Profiled with immunoSEQ multiplex PCR; TCRdb holds only in-frame clones, not every one. The table records under 1,100,000 clones, 75% to 85% of them present only once. The sequenced sample consisted of memory CD4+ T cells from PBMCs. The source of these receptors is a man between 18 and 35 years old in good health. Some clones in this sample may be carry-over from other donors' samples. Both conserved end residues are part of each CDR3. Clone size is given for some rows only: seen once, a few or many times, or a class if the clone is expanded.

TRBV25-1	-	TRBJ2-1	CASSATSSYNEQFF
TRBV18	-	TRBJ2-3	CASSPTIGTLSTDTQYF
TRBV6-5	-	TRBJ2-6	CASRSAGSGANVLTF
TRBV28	-	TRBJ2-6	CASSSISGANVLTF
TRBV2	few	TRBJ2-5	CASSVRQQETQYF
TRBV6-5	once	TRBJ2-5	CASSRRQNQETQYF
TRBV4-1	-	TRBJ2-7	CASSQDPSGRAYEQYF
TRBV29-1	-	TRBJ2-1	CSVSGLAGLKFF
TRBV7-3	-	TRBJ1-1	CASSLQGEGTEAFF
TRBV19	-	TRBJ2-3	CASSEGQTSTDTQYF
TRBV9	few	TRBJ2-5	CASSVREQETQYF
TRBV2	once	TRBJ1-1	CASMLRAGTEAFF
TRBV6-5	few	TRBJ1-5	CASRTQQGNQPQHF
TRBV29-1	-	TRBJ1-2	CSAGHLSGYTF
TRBV6-6	-	TRBJ1-1	CASSLRGLTEAFF
TRBV7-2	-	TRBJ2-7	CASSLVPGQAFGEQYF
TRBV10-3	-	TRBJ1-1	CAISESLDTEAFF
TRBV10-3	once	TRBJ2-7	CASGRTSETYEQYF
TRBV11-2	-	TRBJ2-7	CASSLDMFLIHEQYF
TRBV28	once	TRBJ2-1	CASSTNHEQFF
TRBV20-1	-	TRBJ1-2	CSATGGRGYTF
TRBV6-6	-	TRBJ1-5	CASTAGNSNQPQHF
TRBV29-1	-	TRBJ1-2	CSVGEGHGYTF
TRBV2	-	TRBJ1-3	CASSKPSSGNTIYF
TRBV27	-	TRBJ1-1	CASIRPSWTEAFF
TRBV7-9	-	TRBJ2-3	CASSLDLSWGRGSTDTQYF
TRBV10-3	-	TRBJ2-2	CAISEPTSGSGTGELFF
TRBV5-1	-	TRBJ2-3	CASSLGSGGAGGGADTQYF
TRBV28	-	TRBJ2-7	CASSAPGLAYEQYF
TRBV9	-	TRBJ2-2	CASSVGLAGVGAGELFF
TRBV28	-	TRBJ1-2	CASSSGIKVGGYTF
TRBV27	-	TRBJ2-2	CASSFEAGELFF
TRBV18	-	TRBJ2-7	CASSPPGSNYEQYF
TRBV5-1	-	TRBJ2-5	CASSRLGTNQETQYF
TRBV9	-	TRBJ2-5	CASSVGFGGETQYF
TRBV15	-	TRBJ1-5	CATRRSNQPQHF
TRBV6-5	-	TRBJ1-4	CASSPVGGQEKLFF
TRBV11-2	-	TRBJ2-1	CASSYKNEQFF
TRBV6-6	-	TRBJ1-3	CASSPSQGAGNTIYF
TRBV4-2	-	TRBJ1-4	CASSSGGMGSTNEKLFF
TRBV4-1	-	TRBJ2-3	CASSRRRRDSSGGDTQYF
TRBV4-1	-	TRBJ2-5	CASSHPGRGVQETQYF
TRBV2	-	TRBJ2-2	CASNGQNTGELFF
TRBV11-3	-	TRBJ2-3	CASSLNPGQGADTQYF
TRBV30	-	TRBJ1-4	CAWISTGGEKLFF
TRBV5-1	-	TRBJ2-1	CASSLAMTSVYNEQFF
TRBV4-1	-	TRBJ2-3	CASSQVTTSSTDTQYF
TRBV5-1	-	TRBJ1-2	CASRGDTDYGYTF
TRBV6-1	-	TRBJ1-5	CASSGGTGHYQPQHF
TRBV7-2	few	TRBJ1-1	CASSLGRATNTEAFF
TRBV5-1	many	TRBJ2-5	CASSFGSGEETQYF
TRBV28	-	TRBJ2-1	CASCKAGSGDEQFF
TRBV28	-	TRBJ2-2	CASTQNTGELFF